This entry lists 24 T cell receptor beta chains sequenced from one sample in a study of T cells in Graves' hyperthyroidism and ophthalmopathy. RNA transcripts were the template for amplifying TCR beta CDR3 regions. The HTBI primer set was used in a first-round RT-PCR of the TCR CDR3. A single record per CDR3 protein comes from TCRdb applying MiXCR to the multiplex PCR reads. The data contain 200,000 to 250,000 distinct CDR3 sequences, 15% to 20% of them singletons. Sequenced input: blood. The receptors derive from a man in his forties or fifties with Graves' hyperthyroidism.

This clonotype was seen many times. For the CDR3, the DNA is TGTGCCAGCAGTTACTTAAGGGGCAGGGACGTCAATCAGCCCCAGCATTTT. Protein product: CASSYLRGRDVNQPQHF. This chain joins TRBV6-2 or TRBV6-3 and TRBJ1-5; D possibly corresponds to TRBD1 (5 bases). Germline values: CDR1 MNHEY, CDR2 SVGEGT. This CDR3 has 17 residues. V lost 1 base and J lost 3, with 16 bases in between.

This clonotype has ten or more counts. The gene calls are TRBV20-1 and TRBJ2-3; 8 bases are shared with TRBD1. This CDR3 spans 14 amino acids. CDR1 is DFQATT, CDR2 SNEGSKA, per germline (reference sequence). V was pared by 3 bases and J by 5 bases, with 7 bases of the junction left unmatched. CDR3 protein: CSASTQGAQDTQYF. In nucleotides, the CDR3 is TGCAGTGCTAGCACCCAGGGGGCTCAAGATACGCAGTATTTT.

The CDR3 DNA is TGTGCCAGCAGTCATACTCGGCTAGGCGGAAACACCATATATTTT. It is translated as CASSHTRLGGNTIYF. The chain joins TRBV7-6 to TRBJ1-3; D is uncertain. Germline CDR1 SGHVS, CDR2 FNYEAQ. V shed 6 bases and J shed 4 bases, with 16 bases lying between them. The CDR3 covers 15 residues.

This clonotype was picked up many times. V usage is TRBV6-4 and J usage is TRBJ2-3; TRBD1 agrees at 10 bases. Germline V gives CDR1 MRHNA, CDR2 SNTAGT. This CDR3 is 15 amino acids long. The V and J ends lost 4 bases and 6 bases, in that order; junction bases with no gene match: 7. CDR3 DNA: TGTGCCAGCAGTGCCGGGACAGGGGTTTCGGATACGCAGTATTTT. Its translation is CASSAGTGVSDTQYF.

This clonotype has ten or more counts. The chain couples TRBV7-3 to TRBJ1-1; D is unresolved. Germline CDR1 is SGHTA and CDR2 is FQGTGA. V dropped 0 bases and J dropped 0 bases, with 2 bases sitting between them. This CDR3 has 13 amino acids. Here the CDR3 reads CASSLTMNTEAFF. The DNA for the CDR3 is TGTGCCAGCAGCTTAACCATGAACACTGAAGCTTTCTTT.

This clonotype was recorded a few times. CDR3 region: CASSFKFFGYTF. The CDR3 bases are TGTGCCAGCAGCTTCAAGTTTTTTGGCTACACCTTC. This chain uses TRBV7-2 with TRBJ1-2; D is uncertain. Germline CDR1 and CDR2: SGHTA and FQGNSA. The CDR3 runs 12 residues. V lost 3 bases and J lost 7, with 9 bases in between.

Many counts were recorded for this clonotype. The chain couples TRBV6-1 to TRBJ2-7; 8 bases fit TRBD1. With 5 bases clipped from V and 5 bases from J, the junction kept 8 bases outside the gene matches. CDR1 and CDR2 (germline): MNHNS, SASEGT. The CDR3 length is 14 residues. CDR3 nucleotide sequence: TGTGCCAGCAGTTCAACAGGGGGACGTAACGAGCAGTACTTC. It encodes CASSSTGGRNEQYF.

The sample holds a few counts of this clonotype. The CDR3 DNA reads TGTGCCAGCAGTGAGACGACCATCCGGAGCACAGATACGCAGTATTTT. Translating it yields CASSETTIRSTDTQYF. V is TRBV6-1 and J is TRBJ2-3; D gene uncertain. Germline V gene lookup returns CDR1 MNHNS and CDR2 SASEGT. The CDR3 is 16 amino acids. V was trimmed by 3 bases and J by 0 bases, leaving 13 bases between them.

Points on this clonotype: Since a much larger clone is just one base distant, this may be a read error. This chain joins TRBV2 and TRBJ1-1; tentatively, D is TRBD1 (5 bases). The germline V gene encodes CDR1 SNHLY and CDR2 FYNNEI. CDR3 length: 13 residues. Trimming removed 6 bases at V and 4 bases at J, with 12 bases between. The CDR3, as DNA: TGTGCCAGCAGGGGGGTTTCCCTCACTGAAGCTTTCTTT. Encoded protein: CASRGVSLTEAFF.

This clonotype was found many times. The chain recombines TRBV30 with TRBJ2-7; D tentatively reads TRBD1 or TRBD2 (6 bases each). Germline values: CDR1 GTSNPN, CDR2 SVGIG (reference sequence). This CDR3 is built from 14 residues. The V and J ends lost 5 bases and 1 base respectively, with 15 bases between them. CDR3 protein: CAWALEGGSYEQYF. DNA for the CDR3: TGTGCCTGGGCCCTGGAGGGGGGATCCTACGAGCAGTACTTC.

This chain connects TRBV29-1 to TRBJ2-1, with unresolved D. Germline values: CDR1 SQVTM, CDR2 ANQGSEA. The CDR3 contains 15 residues. V lost 5 bases and J 5 bases, leaving 19 bases between the germline ends. DNA for the CDR3: TGCAGCGTTCAGGTCCACAGTAGAAAGGACAATGAGCAGTTCTTC. Translating gives CSVQVHSRKDNEQFF.

This sequence joins TRBV28 and TRBJ2-5; 8 positions agree with TRBD1. Germline CDR1 is MDHEN and CDR2 is SYDVKM. This CDR3 spans 14 amino acids. V dropped 6 bases and J dropped 11; count of bases not matched to a gene: 14. The CDR3 sequence is CASSTPGQALRQYF. In DNA, the CDR3 is TGTGCCAGCAGCACCCCGGGACAGGCCTTACGTCAGTACTTC.

Comments on this clonotype: Since the CDR3 does not end with the conserved phenylalanine or tryptophan, this likely comes from a read error. The chain is built from TRBV14 and TRBJ2-2; no firm D call. CDR1 and CDR2 from the germline V gene are SGHDN and FVKESK. This CDR3 is 13 amino acids long. The germline V and J ends were trimmed by 6 bases and 8 bases, with 13 bases remaining between them. The CDR3 bases are TGTGCCAGCAGATCCCAGTTTGCGGGGGAGCTGTTTTCT. Its translation is CASRSQFAGELFS.

This clonotype came up many times. The chain joins TRBV11-2 to TRBJ2-7; 11 nucleotides match TRBD2. The CDR3 runs to 14 residues. The junction had 6 bases not matched to a gene; V was cut back by 5 bases and J by 6 bases. Looked up from germline, CDR1 is SGHAT and CDR2 is FQNNGV. The CDR3 region has the DNA TGTGCCAGCAGCCCCATAGCGGGAGGGGGCGAGCAGTACTTC. Translating it yields CASSPIAGGGEQYF. Filled out from reference TRBV11-2 and TRBJ2-7, the complete variable domain reads EAGVAQSPRYKIIEKRQSVAFWCNPISGHATLYWYQQILGQGPKLLIQFQNNGVVDDSQLPKDRFSAERLKGVDSTLKIQPAKLEDSAVYLCASSPIAGGGEQYFGPGTRLTVT.

This clonotype was seen more than once but under ten times. The chain recombines TRBV20-1 with TRBJ2-3, with a possible D match to TRBD1 (6 bases). There are 15 residues in the CDR3. Trimming shortened V by 0 bases and J by 0 bases, and 10 bases separated the two germline ends. Per the germline V gene, CDR1 is DFQATT and CDR2 is SNEGSKA (reference sequence). In DNA, the CDR3 is TGCAGTGCTAGAGATTTACAGGGAAGCACAGATACGCAGTATTTT. This gives the protein CSARDLQGSTDTQYF.

The V gene is TRBV7-9, the J gene TRBJ1-4; D is perhaps TRBD1 (6 bases). The ends were cut back, 5 bases at V and 10 bases at J, with 11 bases in the middle. The CDR3 covers 12 residues. Germline lookup yields CDR1 SEHNR and CDR2 FQNEAQ (reference sequence). Here the CDR3 reads CASSLQGVKLFF. DNA for the CDR3: TGTGCCAGCAGCCTACAGGGTGTAAAACTGTTTTTT.

The V call is TRBV7-9, the J call TRBJ1-5; D is ambiguous. Germline V lookup: CDR1 SEHNR, CDR2 FQNEAQ (reference sequence). V shed 5 bases and J shed 3 bases, with 8 bases lying between them. The CDR3 spans 13 residues. CDR3 bases: TGTGCCAGCAGCACAACAGACAATCAGCCCCAGCATTTT. This encodes CASSTTDNQPQHF. Full variable domain (remainder filled in from reference TRBV7-9 and TRBJ1-5): DTGVSQNPRHKITKRGQNVTFRCDPISEHNRLYWYRQTLGQGPEFLTYFQNEAQLEKSRLLSDRFSAERPKGSFSTLEIQRTEQGDSAMYLCASSTTDNQPQHFGDGTRLSIL.

This clonotype was seen repeatedly, ten times or more. This chain connects TRBV7-9 to TRBJ2-7; possible D gene TRBD2, 5 bases. Looked up from germline, CDR1 is SEHNR and CDR2 is FQNEAQ (reference sequence). There are 13 residues in the CDR3. V dropped 4 bases and J dropped 3 bases, with 10 bases sitting between them. The chain's CDR3 is CASSYRGFYEQYF. The CDR3 coding sequence is TGTGCCAGCAGCTATCGGGGATTCTACGAGCAGTACTTC.

The gene calls are TRBV5-1 and TRBJ1-4, with D perhaps TRBD1 (6 bases). The CDR3 consists of 15 residues. V was cut by 5 bases and J by 8 bases, with 19 bases left in between. Germline V gives CDR1 SGHRS, CDR2 YFSETQ. The CDR3 region is CASRDGTSPWEKLFF. The CDR3 nucleotides read TGCGCCAGCAGGGACGGGACATCGCCCTGGGAAAAACTGTTTTTT.

This clonotype has ten or more counts. The chain combines TRBV19 with TRBJ2-1; D is unresolved. V shed 4 bases and J shed 5 bases, with 12 bases lying between them. Germline V gene lookup returns CDR1 LNHDA and CDR2 SQIVND (reference sequence). The CDR3 length is 14 residues. CDR3 region: CASSSRGAHNEQFF. CDR3 bases: TGTGCCAGTAGTAGTCGCGGAGCTCACAATGAGCAGTTCTTC.

This clonotype was seen at least ten times. The V gene is TRBV6-1, the J gene TRBJ1-5; the D is unclear. Germline-derived CDR1 and CDR2 are MNHNS and SASEGT. The CDR3 loop spans 13 amino acids. Trimming left V 3 bases short and J 4 bases short, with 7 bases between. The CDR3 spells CASSDIRNQPQHF. CDR3 DNA sequence: TGTGCCAGCAGTGACATTCGAAATCAGCCCCAGCATTTT.

The chain joins TRBV12-3 or TRBV12-4 to TRBJ2-1; the match to TRBD2 covers 10 bases. CDR3 size: 17 residues. V shed 6 bases, J shed 2 bases, and the junction held 10 bases outside the gene matches. The CDR3 is CASSQVSSGRAYNEQFF. The CDR3 coding sequence is TGTGCCAGCAGCCAAGTAAGCAGCGGGAGGGCCTACAATGAGCAGTTCTTC.

This clonotype came up many times. V and J are TRBV5-1 and TRBJ2-1; 11 nucleotides agree with TRBD1. There are 17 residues in the CDR3. V dropped 4 bases and J dropped 4; count of bases not matched to a gene: 10. Germline assignment: CDR1 SGHRS and CDR2 YFSETQ. The CDR3 here is CASSPWTGGADYNEQFF. Written as DNA, the CDR3 is TGCGCCAGCAGCCCATGGACAGGGGGCGCGGATTACAATGAGCAGTTCTTC.

This clonotype was detected ten times or more. This chain uses TRBV7-2 with TRBJ1-2; possibly TRBD1 for D (6 bases). Germline CDR1 is SGHTA and CDR2 is FQGNSA. V was cut by 4 bases and J by 1 base, with 10 bases left in between. The CDR3 length is 14 residues. CDR3 residues: CASSSRQVNYGYTF. For the CDR3, the DNA is TGTGCCAGCAGCTCTAGACAGGTTAACTATGGCTACACCTTC.